This T cell receptor (beta chain) comes out of a study of T cells in localized non-small cell lung cancer. The junction had 8 bases not matched to a gene; V was cut back by 6 bases and J by 8 bases. The CDR3 covers 15 residues. Study findings and constraints: In uninvolved adjacent lung, T cell clonality reached its highest value, exceeding tumor.

The uninvolved lung lay at least 2 cm from the tumor margin and lacked atypia. A remark on this clone: Its target is not known.

Sequenced by immunoSEQ multiplex PCR; TCRdb stores in-frame clones only, minus some. In the table there are around 1,600 clones, 25% to 30% of which are singletons. The gene calls are TRBV6-7 and TRBJ2-1, with TRBD2 matching over 12 bases. TRBV6-7 is an open reading frame whose function is uncertain. This TCR was recovered from a man between 40 and 75 years old with stage I lung adenocarcinoma. The sample consisted of normal lung tissue next to the tumor, taken before any cancer treatment. The CDR3 here is CASRLLAGGGDEQFF. CDR3 coding DNA: TGTGCCAGCAGGTTACTAGCGGGAGGAGGGGATGAGCAGTTCTTC.